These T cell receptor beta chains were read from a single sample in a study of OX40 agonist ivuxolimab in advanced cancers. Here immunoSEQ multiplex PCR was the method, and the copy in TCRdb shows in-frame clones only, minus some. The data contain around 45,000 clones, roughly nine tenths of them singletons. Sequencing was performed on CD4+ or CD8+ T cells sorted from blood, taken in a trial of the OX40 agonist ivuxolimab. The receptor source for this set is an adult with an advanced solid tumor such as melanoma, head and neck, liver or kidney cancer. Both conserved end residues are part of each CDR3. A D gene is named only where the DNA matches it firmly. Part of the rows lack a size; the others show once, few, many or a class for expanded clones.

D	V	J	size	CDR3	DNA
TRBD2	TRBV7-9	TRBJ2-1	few	CASASSSGIRNEQFF	TGTGCCAGCGCGTCGTCCAGCGGGATTAGGAATGAGCAGTTCTTC
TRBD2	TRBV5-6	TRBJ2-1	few	CASSLTSGGAYNEQFF	TGTGCCAGCAGCCTAACTAGCGGGGGGGCCTACAATGAGCAGTTCTTC
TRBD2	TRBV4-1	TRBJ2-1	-	CASSQAASGISEQFF	TGCGCCAGCAGCCAAGCGGCTAGCGGGATCAGTGAGCAGTTCTTC
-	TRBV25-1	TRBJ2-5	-	CASSEWGTSVEETQYF	TGTGCCAGCAGTGAATGGGGGACAAGTGTAGAAGAGACCCAGTACTTC
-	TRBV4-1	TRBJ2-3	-	CASSSNRDVAADTQYF	TGCGCCAGCAGCTCTAATAGGGATGTCGCGGCAGATACGCAGTATTTT
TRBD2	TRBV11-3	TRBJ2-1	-	CASSPRTSGGVDEQFF	TGTGCCAGCAGCCCACGGACTAGCGGGGGGGTCGATGAGCAGTTCTTC
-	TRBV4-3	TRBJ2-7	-	CASSQIGLLYEQYF	TGCGCCAGCAGCCAGATCGGACTACTCTACGAGCAGTACTTC
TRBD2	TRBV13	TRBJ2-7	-	CASSSGTSVYEQYF	TGTGCCAGCAGCTCCGGGACTAGCGTATACGAGCAGTACTTC
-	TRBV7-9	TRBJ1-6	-	CASSNRDVDSPLHF	TGTGCCAGCAGCAACCGGGACGTGGATTCACCCCTCCACTTT
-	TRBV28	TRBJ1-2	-	CASRVTDSANYGYTF	TGTGCCAGCAGGGTGACAGACTCCGCTAACTATGGCTACACCTTC
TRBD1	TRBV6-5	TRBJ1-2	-	CASSSTGGEDGYTF	TGTGCCAGCAGTTCGACAGGGGGTGAGGATGGCTACACCTTC
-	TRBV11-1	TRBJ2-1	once	CASSLAPSGYNEQFF	TGTGCCAGCAGCTTAGCGCCGTCGGGGTACAATGAGCAGTTCTTC
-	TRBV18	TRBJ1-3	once	CASSPRAQGDENTIYF	TGTGCCAGCTCACCAAGGGCCCAGGGAGATGAAAACACCATATATTTT
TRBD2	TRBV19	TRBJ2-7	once	CASSSQREKTYEQYF	TGTGCCAGTAGTTCCCAGCGGGAGAAGACCTACGAGCAGTACTTC
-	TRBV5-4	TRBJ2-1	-	CASSRSGLGLYNEQFF	TGTGCCAGCAGCCGATCCGGGTTAGGGCTTTACAATGAGCAGTTCTTC
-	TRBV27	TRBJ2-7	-	CASSQGTPAYEQYF	TGTGCCAGCAGTCAGGGGACACCCGCCTACGAGCAGTACTTC
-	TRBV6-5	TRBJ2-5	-	CASSYSISGYQETQYF	TGTGCCAGCAGTTACTCGATATCAGGGTACCAAGAGACCCAGTACTTC
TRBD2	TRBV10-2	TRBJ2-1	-	CASSDREGRNEQFF	TGCGCCAGCAGTGACCGGGAGGGTCGAAATGAGCAGTTCTTC
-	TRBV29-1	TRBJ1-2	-	CSVPQIFRGGNYGYTF	TGCAGCGTGCCACAAATTTTCAGGGGAGGGAACTATGGCTACACCTTC
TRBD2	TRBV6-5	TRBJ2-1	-	CASSISGQNNEQFF	TGTGCCAGCAGCATTAGCGGGCAGAACAATGAGCAGTTCTTC
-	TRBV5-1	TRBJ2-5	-	CASSLAAGWRSQETQYF	TGCGCCAGCAGCTTGGCGGCGGGGTGGCGATCCCAAGAGACCCAGTACTTC
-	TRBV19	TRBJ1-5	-	CASITGPSLSSQPQHF	TGTGCCAGTATAACCGGCCCTTCTCTGAGCAGCCAGCCCCAGCATTTT
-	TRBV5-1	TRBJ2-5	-	CASSLASRVQETQYF	TGCGCCAGCAGCTTGGCCTCCAGGGTTCAAGAGACCCAGTACTTC
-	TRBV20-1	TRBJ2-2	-	CSARLAGELFF	TGCAGTGCTAGGCTAGCCGGGGAGCTGTTTTTT
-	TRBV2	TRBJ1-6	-	CASSELYRVSNSPLHF	TGTGCCAGCAGTGAACTTTACAGGGTGTCCAATTCACCCCTCCACTTT
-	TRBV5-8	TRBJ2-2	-	CASSIRDVFTGELFF	TGTGCCAGCAGCATCAGGGATGTTTTCACCGGGGAGCTGTTTTTT
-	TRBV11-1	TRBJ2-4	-	CASSPNSGAGAKNIQYF	TGTGCCAGCAGCCCCAACTCGGGGGCGGGGGCCAAAAACATTCAGTACTTC
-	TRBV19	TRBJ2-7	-	CASSILPPGNEQYF	TGTGCCAGTAGTATCTTACCGCCGGGCAACGAGCAGTACTTC
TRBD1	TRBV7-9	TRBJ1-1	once	CASSLETGGYTEAFF	TGTGCCAGCAGCTTAGAGACAGGGGGCTACACTGAAGCTTTCTTT
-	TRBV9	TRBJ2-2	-	CASSVSGTNTGELFF	TGTGCCAGCAGCGTGAGCGGAACGAACACCGGGGAGCTGTTTTTT
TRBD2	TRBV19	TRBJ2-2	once	CASSPRLAANTGELFF	TGTGCCAGTAGTCCCAGGCTAGCGGCGAACACCGGGGAGCTGTTTTTT
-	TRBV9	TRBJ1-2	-	CASSPIPSGVWGYTF	TGTGCCAGCAGCCCAATCCCATCAGGGGTGTGGGGCTACACCTTC
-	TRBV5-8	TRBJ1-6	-	CASSLDQGTIHSPLHF	TGTGCCAGCAGCTTGGATCAGGGGACGATTCATTCACCCCTCCACTTT
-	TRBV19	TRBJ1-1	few	CASSISVPTEAFF	TGTGCCAGTAGTATTTCGGTACCCACCGAAGCTTTCTTT
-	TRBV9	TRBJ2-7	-	CASSVDWAAYEQYF	TGTGCCAGCAGCGTAGATTGGGCAGCCTACGAGCAGTACTTC
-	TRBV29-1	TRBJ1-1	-	CSVESPRNTEAFF	TGCAGCGTTGAAAGTCCGAGGAACACTGAAGCTTTCTTT
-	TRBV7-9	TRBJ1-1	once	CASSLAGGEAFF	TGTGCCAGCAGCTTAGCAGGCGGGGAAGCTTTCTTT
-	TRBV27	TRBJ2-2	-	CASSHTGELFF	TGTGCCAGCAGTCACACCGGGGAGCTGTTTTTT
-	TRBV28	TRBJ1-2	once	CASSFGGADGYTF	TGTGCCAGCAGTTTCGGGGGGGCGGATGGCTACACCTTC
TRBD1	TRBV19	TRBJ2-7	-	CASSTSGQGSNEQYF	TGTGCCAGTAGTACCTCGGGACAGGGTAGCAACGAGCAGTACTTC
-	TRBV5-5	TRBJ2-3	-	CASRPTSTDTQYF	TGTGCCAGCAGGCCGACTAGCACAGATACGCAGTATTTT
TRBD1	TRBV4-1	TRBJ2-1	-	CASSLYVGTGYNEQFF	TGCGCCAGCAGCCTCTATGTAGGGACAGGGTACAATGAGCAGTTCTTC
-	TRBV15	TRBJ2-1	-	CATSRGGVANEQFF	TGTGCCACCAGCAGAGGTGGGGTTGCAAATGAGCAGTTCTTC
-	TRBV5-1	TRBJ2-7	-	CASSLGDGYEQYF	TGCGCCAGCAGCTTGGGGGACGGCTACGAGCAGTACTTC
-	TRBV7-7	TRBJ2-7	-	CASSLTGSSEQYF	TGTGCCAGCAGCTTAACTGGGTCAAGTGAGCAGTACTTC